The source of this TCR beta chain is a study of T-cell reconstitution after alpha-beta-depleted transplantation in children. As for this clonotype: No antigen is known for it.

Trimming removed 0 bases at V and 2 bases at J, with 11 bases between. Per germline, CDR1 PRHDT and CDR2 FYEKMQ (reference sequence). The CDR3 runs to 15 residues. Regarding the study as a whole: T-cell numbers and diversity, one year after transplant, stemmed largely from T cells that were newly produced. Surviving recipient T cells and thymic progenitors accounted for the high day-60 TCRbeta diversity observed in some patients.

This sample's TCRbeta library carried unique molecular identifier barcodes. One entry per CDR3 protein results from TCRdb running MiXCR on the PCR reads. The sample shows approximately 190,000 distinct CDR3 sequences, roughly 8.3% of them seen only once. The specimen was PBMCs, mostly from graft donor cells, collected 360 days after TCRalphabeta/CD19-depleted stem cell transplant. The sequence came from a male patient aged 2 to 9 who had a stem cell transplant for acute myeloid leukemia, so the T cells may come from the graft donor. The V call is TRBV13, the J call TRBJ2-7, with TRBD2 as a possible D gene (6 bases). The CDR3 loop is CASSLGDGSPYEQYF. For the CDR3, the DNA is TGTGCCAGCAGCTTAGGGGACGGGAGCCCCTACGAGCAGTACTTC.